This section outlines one T cell receptor (beta chain) sequence together with its context. The target antigen is unknown. The data were obtained in a study of memory B cells and T cells in multiple sclerosis. Study-wide results and limits: Shared clonotype counts depended on differing compartment clone-set sizes and were normalized.

Profiling relied on immunoSEQ multiplex PCR, and the TCRdb table lists in-frame clones only, not all of them. This repertoire shows some 14,000 clones, almost 70% found once; its top ten account for around 2.3%. This CDR3 has 13 residues. V lost 2 bases to trimming and J lost 7 bases, with 12 bases between them. CDR1 SGDLS and CDR2 YYNGEE come from the germline V gene. The chain combines TRBV9 with TRBJ1-2; weak D call: TRBD1 (6 bases). Sequenced material: memory (CD45RO+) CD4+ T cells from blood. The receptor was isolated from a human donor with multiple sclerosis. The CDR3 region has the DNA TGTGCCAGCAGCGTCAGACAGGAAGGTGGCTACACCTTC. This encodes CASSVRQEGGYTF. The variable domain in full, with the rest retrieved from reference TRBV9 and TRBJ1-2, is DSGVTQTPKHLITATGQRVTLRCSPRSGDLSVYWYQQSLDQGLQFLIQYYNGEERAKGNILERFSAQQFPDLHSELNLSSLELGDSALYFCASSVRQEGGYTFGSGTRLTVV.